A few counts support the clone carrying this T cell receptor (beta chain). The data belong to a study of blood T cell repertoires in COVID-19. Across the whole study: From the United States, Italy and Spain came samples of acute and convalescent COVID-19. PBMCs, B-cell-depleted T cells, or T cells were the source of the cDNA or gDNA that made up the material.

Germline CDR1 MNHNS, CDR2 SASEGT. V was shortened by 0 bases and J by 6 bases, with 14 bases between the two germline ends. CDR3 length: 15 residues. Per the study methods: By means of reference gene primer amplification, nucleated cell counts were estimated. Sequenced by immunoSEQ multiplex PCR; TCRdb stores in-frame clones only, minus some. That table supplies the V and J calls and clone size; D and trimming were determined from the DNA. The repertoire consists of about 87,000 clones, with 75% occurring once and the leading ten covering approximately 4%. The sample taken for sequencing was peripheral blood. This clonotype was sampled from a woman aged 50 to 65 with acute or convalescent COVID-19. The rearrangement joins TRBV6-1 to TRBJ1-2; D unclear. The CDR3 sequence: CASSEARGRWDGYTF. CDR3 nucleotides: TGTGCCAGCAGTGAAGCGAGAGGGAGATGGGATGGCTACACCTTC.